This TCR beta chain emerged from a study of cytomegalovirus exposure and HLA in healthy donors. Turning to this clone: Its target is not known.

CDR1 is SNHLY and CDR2 is FYNNEI in the germline V gene. This CDR3 is built from 13 residues. V lost 3 bases and J lost 2, with 7 bases in between. Study results and limitations: Some V segments, TRBV6-2 and TRBV6-3 among them, were indistinguishable and were therefore excluded. Roughly uniform sequencing depth across donors was assumed, possibly incorrectly. Later on, a genetic analysis was performed. It linked a missense variant in DCLRE1C with V- and J-gene trimming of TCR beta. Most of the CMV-associated TCR beta chains (in a later analysis) appeared to be HLA-restricted.

Amplification used 60 Vbeta primers and 13 Jbeta primers. Profiling relied on immunoSEQ multiplex PCR, and the TCRdb table lists in-frame clones only, not all of them. The sample yields roughly 120,000 clones, just under 75% seen once. The sequence derives from a man in his 60s in good health and CMV-seropositive. The V call is TRBV2, the J call TRBJ2-5, with unresolved D. The sequencing sample was made of PBMCs. CDR3 protein: CASSEYRQETQYF. DNA for the CDR3: TGTGCCAGCAGTGAGTACAGACAAGAGACCCAGTACTTC.